A single sample is the source of the 26 T cell receptor beta chains below, sequenced in a study of blood T cell repertoires in COVID-19. Generated by immunoSEQ multiplex PCR, the TCRdb table keeps only in-frame clones and is missing some. The profile covers roughly 200,000 clones, with approximately 78% appearing a single time and around 11% taken by the ten largest. Material: peripheral blood. The receptors come from a woman over 75 with COVID-19, enrolled during active disease.

This clone was observed a single time. The chain has TRBV12-5 and TRBJ2-2, with a weak D call TRBD1 (6 bases). Trimming took off 1 base at V and 1 base at J, with 10 bases between the two ends. The CDR3 totals 16 residues. Germline V gene sequence: CDR1 LGHNT, CDR2 FRNRAP. The CDR3 DNA reads as TGTGCTAGTGGTTTGGCTCTACAGGGGAACACCGGGGAGCTGTTTTTT. Translated, it gives CASGLALQGNTGELFF.

This clone occurred a few times. V gene TRBV6-1 combines with J gene TRBJ1-1, with unresolved D. V lost 4 bases and J lost 3, with 15 bases in between. In germline, CDR1 is MNHNS, CDR2 SASEGT. The CDR3 contains 15 residues. CDR3 bases: TGTGCCAGCAGTGGAGCACCCGGGAGAGACACTGAAGCTTTCTTT. It codes for CASSGAPGRDTEAFF.

This rearrangement joins TRBV3-1 (or the pseudogene TRBV3-2) to TRBJ1-3; D ambiguous. The germline CDR1 and CDR2 sequences are LGHDT and YNNKEL (reference sequence). This CDR3 has 15 residues. The V gene lost 1 base and the J gene lost 0 bases, with 7 bases spanning the gap. CDR3 in amino acids: CASSQVVASGNTIYF. For the CDR3, the DNA is TGTGCCAGCAGCCAAGTCGTGGCCTCTGGAAACACCATATATTTT.

V and J are TRBV5-4 and TRBJ2-3; TRBD2 aligns across 9 bases. The CDR3 consists of 15 residues. The V gene's germline CDR1 is SGHNT and CDR2 YYREEE (reference sequence). V shed 7 bases and J 0 bases; nucleotides not matched to a gene: 6. In nucleotides, the CDR3 is TGTGCCAGCCTCTCAGCGGGAGGTAGCACAGATACGCAGTATTTT. Translating gives CASLSAGGSTDTQYF. The variable domain in full, completed from reference TRBV5-4 and TRBJ2-3, reads ETGVTQSPTHLIKTRGQQVTLRCSSQSGHNTVSWYQQALGQGPQFIFQYYREEENGRGNFPPRFSGLQFPNYSSELNVNALELDDSALYLCASLSAGGSTDTQYFGPGTRLTVL.

This clone was seen once. The chain combines TRBV7-9 with TRBJ2-1; 10 positions match TRBD2. From germline, CDR1 is SEHNR and CDR2 FQNEAQ (reference sequence). This CDR3 region has 15 residues. V lost 1 base, J lost 8 bases, and 5 bases stayed unmatched. DNA for the CDR3: TGTGCCAGCAGCTTAGTGCTAGCGGGGGCCCATGAGCAGTTCTTC. This codes for CASSLVLAGAHEQFF. The full variable domain, rest sourced from reference TRBV7-9 and TRBJ2-1, is DTGVSQNPRHKITKRGQNVTFRCDPISEHNRLYWYRQTLGQGPEFLTYFQNEAQLEKSRLLSDRFSAERPKGSFSTLEIQRTEQGDSAMYLCASSLVLAGAHEQFFGPGTRLTVL.

The chain uses TRBV19 and TRBJ2-2, with TRBD1 identical over 12 bases. Germline CDR1 LNHDA, CDR2 SQIVND (reference sequence). V lost 3 bases and J lost 6; bases outside the gene matches: 5. The CDR3 runs 16 residues. The CDR3, as DNA: TGTGCCAGTAGTATGCTGGGACAGGGGGCATCCGGGGAGCTGTTTTTT. As protein: CASSMLGQGASGELFF.

This clone was seen only a few times. V and J are TRBV30 and TRBJ2-1, with 10 positions matching TRBD2. Per the germline V gene, CDR1 is GTSNPN and CDR2 is SVGIG (reference sequence). The CDR3 runs to 14 residues. The V segment lost 4 bases and the J segment 6 bases; nucleotides outside the gene matches: 6. The CDR3 DNA is TGTGCCTGGACTGGACTAGCGGTGGCCAATGAGCAGTTCTTC. Its protein is CAWTGLAVANEQFF.

The chain is built from TRBV5-1 and TRBJ2-3; D ambiguous. Germline loops: CDR1 SGHRS, CDR2 YFSETQ. Trimming stripped 4 bases from V and 2 bases from J, with 11 bases between. CDR3 length: 14 residues. CDR3 coding DNA: TGCGCCAGCAGCCCTCCTCCCTCCACAGATACGCAGTATTTT. Protein sequence: CASSPPPSTDTQYF.

In this sample, this clone turned up a few times. The CDR3 DNA reads TGTGCCAGCAGCTTAGATGCGGGGGCGAACACTGAAGCTTTCTTT. It is translated as CASSLDAGANTEAFF. The chain employs TRBV11-3 and TRBJ1-1, with D possibly being TRBD1 (6 bases). The CDR3 loop spans 15 amino acids. The germline V gene has CDR1 SGHNT and CDR2 YENEEA. V was clipped by 0 bases and J by 1 base, with 9 bases between them. Supplemented by reference TRBV11-3 and TRBJ1-1, the full variable domain reads EAGVVQSPRYKIIEKKQPVAFWCNPISGHNTLYWYLQNLGQGPELLIRYENEEAVDDSQLPKDRFSAERLKGVDSTLKIQPAELGDSAVYLCASSLDAGANTEAFFGQGTRLTVV.

V usage is TRBV27 and J usage is TRBJ2-7; TRBD2 matches 14 bases. After removal of 5 bases from V and 7 bases from J, the junction contained 10 bases not matched to a gene. In germline, CDR1 is MNHEY, CDR2 SMNVEV (reference sequence). CDR3 size: 16 residues. The CDR3 coding sequence is TGTGCCAGCAGTCCGGGGACTAGCGGGAGTATGAATGAGCAGTACTTC. Translation gives CASSPGTSGSMNEQYF.

This sequence joins TRBV10-2 and TRBJ2-1; possibly TRBD2 for D (5 bases). Germline CDR1 and CDR2: WSHSY and SAAADI. The CDR3 is 17 amino acids. Trimming stripped 1 base from V and 0 bases from J, with 13 bases between. This CDR3 reads CASSEFRGGYSYNEQFF. The CDR3 DNA reads as TGCGCCAGCAGTGAGTTCCGTGGCGGGTACTCCTACAATGAGCAGTTCTTC.

The V gene is TRBV12-3 or TRBV12-4, the J gene TRBJ1-6; D uncertain. Between the trimmed V and J ends, which lost 2 bases and 8 bases, there was a span of 4 bases. The CDR3 has 12 amino acids. The CDR3 reads CASSLHDSPLHF. As DNA, the CDR3 is TGTGCCAGCAGTTTACATGATTCACCCCTCCACTTT.

The chain is built from TRBV18 and TRBJ2-1; the D gene is possibly TRBD1 (5 bases). Germline V gene lookup returns CDR1 KGHSH and CDR2 LQKENI. V was pared by 5 bases and J by 8 bases, with 16 bases between. This CDR3 is 14 amino acids long. CDR3 sequence: CASSALTGFDEQFF. In nucleotides, the CDR3 is TGTGCCAGCTCAGCCCTAACAGGTTTTGATGAGCAGTTCTTC.

This CDR3 reads CASSWTGANYGYTF. DNA for the CDR3: TGTGCCAGCAGTTGGACAGGGGCTAACTATGGCTACACCTTC. This chain uses TRBV5-4 with TRBJ1-2; 9 bases are shared with TRBD1. CDR3 length: 14 amino acids. J was trimmed by 0 bases and V by 5 bases; bases with no gene match: 2. Germline V gene sequence: CDR1 SGHNT, CDR2 YYREEE (reference sequence).

The chain recombines TRBV19 with TRBJ2-1; 8 positions match TRBD1. J gave up 6 bases and V 5 bases, and 9 bases lay outside the gene matches. The CDR3 has 15 amino acids. CDR1 is LNHDA and CDR2 is SQIVND in the germline V gene (reference sequence). The CDR3 nucleotides are TGTGCCAGTAGTCTCGGGCAGGGGGCCGGCAATGAGCAGTTCTTC. It translates to CASSLGQGAGNEQFF.

The V gene is TRBV7-9, the J gene TRBJ2-2, with 10 bases identical to TRBD1. The CDR3 runs 17 residues. V dropped 5 bases and J dropped 3; count of bases not matched to a gene: 9. From germline, CDR1 is SEHNR and CDR2 FQNEAQ (reference sequence). CDR3 loop: CASSTTRDRGYTGELFF. The CDR3 DNA reads TGTGCCAGCAGCACAACCCGGGACAGGGGATACACCGGGGAGCTGTTTTTT.

This clone showed up just once. The rearrangement links TRBV7-2 to TRBJ2-5, with 9 bases aligning to TRBD2. The CDR3 loop spans 16 amino acids. Germline V CDR1 and CDR2: SGHTA, FQGNSA. J lost 5 bases, V lost 5 bases, and 12 bases had no gene match. As DNA, the CDR3 is TGTGCCAGCAGCCCACGTCTAGCGGGATCTGGGGAGACCCAGTACTTC. It is translated as CASSPRLAGSGETQYF.

The V and J genes are TRBV10-3 and TRBJ1-1; TRBD1 is a possible D gene (5 bases). The CDR3 loop spans 13 amino acids. In germline, CDR1 is ENHRY, CDR2 SYGVKD. With 6 bases removed from V and 3 bases from J, the gap between germline ends came to 11 bases. The CDR3 reads CAISLGGDTEAFF. In DNA, the CDR3 is TGTGCCATCAGCCTTGGGGGGGACACTGAAGCTTTCTTT.

This clone was seen just once. This chain joins TRBV27 and TRBJ2-3, with D tentatively TRBD1 (6 bases). Germline loops: CDR1 MNHEY, CDR2 SMNVEV (reference sequence). V was cut by 2 bases and J by 1 base, with 13 bases left in between. This CDR3 is 16 amino acids long. Here the CDR3 reads CASSLGRGWGTDTQYF. CDR3 coding DNA: TGTGCCAGCAGTTTAGGCAGGGGATGGGGCACAGATACGCAGTATTTT.

This clone has only a few counts. The V gene is TRBV29-1, the J gene TRBJ1-2, with a tentative D call TRBD1 (6 bases). Germline assignment: CDR1 SQVTM and CDR2 ANQGSEA. The CDR3 extends over 11 amino acids. V lost 7 bases and J 1 base, leaving 7 bases between the germline ends. For the CDR3, the DNA is TGCAGCGGGACAGATAACTATGGCTACACCTTC. Its translation is CSGTDNYGYTF. Complete variable domain (other parts from reference TRBV29-1 and TRBJ1-2): SAVISQKPSRDICQRGTSLTIQCQVDSQVTMMFWYRQQPGQSLTLIATANQGSEATYESGFVIDKFPISRPNLTFSTLTVSNMSPEDSSIYLCSGTDNYGYTFGSGTRLTVV.

The chain recombines TRBV19 with TRBJ2-2, with D unclear. CDR3 length: 12 residues. Trimming left V 5 bases short and J 4 bases short, with 5 bases between. Germline V gene lookup returns CDR1 LNHDA and CDR2 SQIVND (reference sequence). CDR3 DNA: TGTGCCAGTAGTCAGGTCACCGGGGAGCTGTTTTTT. Protein sequence: CASSQVTGELFF. Full variable domain (remainder filled in from reference TRBV19 and TRBJ2-2): DGGITQSPKYLFRKEGQNVTLSCEQNLNHDAMYWYRQDPGQGLRLIYYSQIVNDFQKGDIAEGYSVSREKKESFPLTVTSAQKNPTAFYLCASSQVTGELFFGEGSRLTVL.

V usage is TRBV7-8 and J usage is TRBJ2-3; 7 nucleotides line up with TRBD2. The length of the CDR3 is 15 residues. The V and J ends lost 3 bases and 2 bases, in that order; junction bases with no gene match: 5. Germline V lookup: CDR1 SGHVS, CDR2 FQNEAQ. The DNA for the CDR3 is TGTGCCAGCAGCTTGCGACTAGCCATCACAGATACGCAGTATTTT. It encodes CASSLRLAITDTQYF.

Regarding this clone: This same CDR3 is encoded by further DNA sequences in the sample. The chain carries TRBV9 and TRBJ2-3; 9 positions agree with TRBD2. CDR1 is SGDLS and CDR2 is YYNGEE in the germline V gene. J lost 4 bases, V lost 1 base, and 4 bases had no gene match. The CDR3 is 15 residues long. The CDR3: CASSVLAGGPDTQYF. The CDR3 bases are TGTGCCAGCAGCGTATTGGCGGGAGGGCCAGATACGCAGTATTTT.

V usage is TRBV5-6 and J usage is TRBJ2-1; D uncertain. This CDR3 contains 15 residues. Per germline, CDR1 SGHDT and CDR2 YYEEEE. Trimming stripped 4 bases from V and 8 bases from J, with 19 bases between. DNA of the CDR3: TGTGCCAGCAGCCTAAAACTTAGCTCGTTCGATGAGCAGTTCTTC. Translation gives CASSLKLSSFDEQFF.

To note about this clone: This CDR3 is also generated by other DNA sequences in the sample. The CDR3 bases are TGTGCCAGCAGTTTGTACAGGGGCTACGAGCAGTACTTC. Its protein product is CASSLYRGYEQYF. The V and J genes are TRBV27 and TRBJ2-7; 7 nucleotides match TRBD1. CDR3 length: 13 residues. Germline lookup yields CDR1 MNHEY and CDR2 SMNVEV (reference sequence). Trimming at V came to 3 bases and at J to 3 bases, leaving 2 bases not matched to a gene.

The chain uses TRBV19 and TRBJ1-2; perhaps TRBD1 as D (5 bases). The CDR3 loop spans 14 amino acids. Between the trimmed V and J ends, which lost 6 bases and 5 bases, there was a span of 16 bases. CDR1 is LNHDA and CDR2 is SQIVND in the germline V gene (reference sequence). Here the CDR3 DNA reads TGTGCCAGTAGCCACCTAGACAGTAGTTATGGCTACACCTTC. Its protein product is CASSHLDSSYGYTF. The full variable domain, rest sourced from reference TRBV19 and TRBJ1-2, is DGGITQSPKYLFRKEGQNVTLSCEQNLNHDAMYWYRQDPGQGLRLIYYSQIVNDFQKGDIAEGYSVSREKKESFPLTVTSAQKNPTAFYLCASSHLDSSYGYTFGSGTRLTVV.